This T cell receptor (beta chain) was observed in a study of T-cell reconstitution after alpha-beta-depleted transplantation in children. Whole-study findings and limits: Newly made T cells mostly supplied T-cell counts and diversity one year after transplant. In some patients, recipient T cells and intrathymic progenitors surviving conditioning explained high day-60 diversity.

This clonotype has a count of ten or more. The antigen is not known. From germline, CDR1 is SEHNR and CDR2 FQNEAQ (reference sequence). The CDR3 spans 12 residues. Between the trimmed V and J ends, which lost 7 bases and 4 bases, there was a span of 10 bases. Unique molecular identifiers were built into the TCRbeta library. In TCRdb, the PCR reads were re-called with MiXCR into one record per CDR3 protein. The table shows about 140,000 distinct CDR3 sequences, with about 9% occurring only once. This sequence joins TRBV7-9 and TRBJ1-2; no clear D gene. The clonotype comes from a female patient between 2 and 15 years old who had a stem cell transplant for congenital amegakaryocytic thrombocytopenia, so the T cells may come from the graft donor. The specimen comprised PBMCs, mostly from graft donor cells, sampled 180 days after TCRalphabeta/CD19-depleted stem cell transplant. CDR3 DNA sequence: TGTGCCAGCACCCCGATGGGCTATGGCTACACCTTC. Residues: CASTPMGYGYTF.